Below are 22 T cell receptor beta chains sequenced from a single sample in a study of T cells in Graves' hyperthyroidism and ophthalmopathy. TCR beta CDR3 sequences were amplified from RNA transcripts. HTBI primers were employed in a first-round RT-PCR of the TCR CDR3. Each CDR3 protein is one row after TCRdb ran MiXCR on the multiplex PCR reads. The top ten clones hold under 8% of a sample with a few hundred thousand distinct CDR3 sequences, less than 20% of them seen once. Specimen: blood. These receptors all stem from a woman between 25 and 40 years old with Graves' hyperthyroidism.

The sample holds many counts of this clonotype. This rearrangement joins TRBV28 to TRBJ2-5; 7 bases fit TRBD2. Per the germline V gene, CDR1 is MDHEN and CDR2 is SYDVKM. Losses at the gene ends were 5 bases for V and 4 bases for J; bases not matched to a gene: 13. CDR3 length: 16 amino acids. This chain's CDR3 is CASSPNPGRESETQYF. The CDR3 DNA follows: TGTGCCAGCAGTCCCAACCCGGGGCGGGAGTCAGAGACCCAGTACTTC.

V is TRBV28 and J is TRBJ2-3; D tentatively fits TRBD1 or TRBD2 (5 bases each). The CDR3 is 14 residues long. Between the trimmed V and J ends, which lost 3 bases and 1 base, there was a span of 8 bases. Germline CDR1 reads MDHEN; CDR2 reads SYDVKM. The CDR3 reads CASSFRDGTDTQYF. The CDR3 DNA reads TGTGCCAGCAGTTTCCGGGACGGCACAGATACGCAGTATTTT.

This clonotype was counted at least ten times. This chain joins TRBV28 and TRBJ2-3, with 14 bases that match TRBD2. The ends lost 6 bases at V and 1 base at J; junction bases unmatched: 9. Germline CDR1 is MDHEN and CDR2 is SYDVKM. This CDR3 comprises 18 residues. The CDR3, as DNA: TGTGCCAGCAGCACGACTAGCGGGAGGGTCTCTGGCACAGATACGCAGTATTTT. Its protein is CASSTTSGRVSGTDTQYF.

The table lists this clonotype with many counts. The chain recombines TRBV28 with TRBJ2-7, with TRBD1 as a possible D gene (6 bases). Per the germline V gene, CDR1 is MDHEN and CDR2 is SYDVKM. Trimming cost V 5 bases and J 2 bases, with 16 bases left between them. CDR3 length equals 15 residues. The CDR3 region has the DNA TGTGCCAGCAGTCTATCCCGACAGGCCGCCTACGAGCAGTACTTC. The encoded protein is CASSLSRQAAYEQYF.

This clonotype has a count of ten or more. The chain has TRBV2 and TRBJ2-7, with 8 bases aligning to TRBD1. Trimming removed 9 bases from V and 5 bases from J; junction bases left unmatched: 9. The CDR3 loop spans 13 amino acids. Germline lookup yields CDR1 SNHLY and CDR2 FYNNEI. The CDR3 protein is CASRPTGGNEQYF. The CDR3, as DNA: TGTGCCAGTAGACCCACAGGGGGGAACGAGCAGTACTTC.

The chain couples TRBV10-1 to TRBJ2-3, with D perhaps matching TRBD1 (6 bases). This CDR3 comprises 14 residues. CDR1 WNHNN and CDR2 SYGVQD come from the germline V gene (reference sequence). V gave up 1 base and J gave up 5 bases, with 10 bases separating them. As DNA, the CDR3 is TGCGCCAGCAGTGAGTACAGGGTCGGAGATACGCAGTATTTT. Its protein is CASSEYRVGDTQYF.

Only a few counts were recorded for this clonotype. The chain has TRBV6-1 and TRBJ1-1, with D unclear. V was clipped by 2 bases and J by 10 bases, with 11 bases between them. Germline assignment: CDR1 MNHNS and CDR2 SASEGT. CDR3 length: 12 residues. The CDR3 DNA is TGTGCCAGCAGTGAAAGACTCCGCTCAGCTTTCTTT. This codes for CASSERLRSAFF.

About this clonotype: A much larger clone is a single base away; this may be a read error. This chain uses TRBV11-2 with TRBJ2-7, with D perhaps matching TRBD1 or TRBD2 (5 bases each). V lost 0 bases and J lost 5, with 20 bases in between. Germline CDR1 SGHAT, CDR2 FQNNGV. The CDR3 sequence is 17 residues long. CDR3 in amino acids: CASSLDPTGARGDEQYF. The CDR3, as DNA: TGTGCCAGCAGCTTAGACCCCACCGGAGCCCGGGGCGACGAGCAGTACTTC.

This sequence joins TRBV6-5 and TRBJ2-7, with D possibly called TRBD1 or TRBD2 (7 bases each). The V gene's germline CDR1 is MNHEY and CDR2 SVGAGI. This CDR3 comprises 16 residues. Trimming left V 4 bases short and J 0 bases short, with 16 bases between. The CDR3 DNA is TGTGCCAGCAGTTGGAGTGGGGGGGACAGCTCCTACGAGCAGTACTTC. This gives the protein CASSWSGGDSSYEQYF.

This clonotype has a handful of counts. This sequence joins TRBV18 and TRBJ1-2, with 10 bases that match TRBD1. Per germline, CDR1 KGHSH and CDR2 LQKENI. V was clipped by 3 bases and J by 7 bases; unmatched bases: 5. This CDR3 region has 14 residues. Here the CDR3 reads CASSPGTGAIGYTF. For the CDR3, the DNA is TGTGCCAGCTCACCCGGGACAGGGGCGATTGGCTACACCTTC.

Here the CDR3 DNA reads TGCGCCAGCAGCCAGGGGGGGCACCCAACTAATGAAAAACTGTTTTTT. Translated, it gives CASSQGGHPTNEKLFF. V and J are TRBV4-1 and TRBJ1-4, with a weak D call TRBD1 (6 bases). Trimming removed 3 bases from V and 0 bases from J, with 11 bases in between. The CDR3 length is 16 residues. Looked up from germline, CDR1 is MGHRA and CDR2 is YSYEKL.

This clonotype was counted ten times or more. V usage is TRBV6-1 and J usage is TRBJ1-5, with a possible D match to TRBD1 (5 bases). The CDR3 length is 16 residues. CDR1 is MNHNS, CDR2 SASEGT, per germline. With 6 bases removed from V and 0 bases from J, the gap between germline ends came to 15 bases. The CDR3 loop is CASRRQGEYSNQPQHF. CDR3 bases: TGTGCCAGCAGACGTCAGGGAGAATATAGCAATCAGCCCCAGCATTTT.

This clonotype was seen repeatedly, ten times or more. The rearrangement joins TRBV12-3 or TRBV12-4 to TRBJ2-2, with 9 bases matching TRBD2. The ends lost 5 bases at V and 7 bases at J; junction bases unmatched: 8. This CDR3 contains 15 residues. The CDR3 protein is CASSPLAGANGELFF. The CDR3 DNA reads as TGTGCCAGCAGTCCCTTAGCGGGAGCTAACGGGGAGCTGTTTTTT.

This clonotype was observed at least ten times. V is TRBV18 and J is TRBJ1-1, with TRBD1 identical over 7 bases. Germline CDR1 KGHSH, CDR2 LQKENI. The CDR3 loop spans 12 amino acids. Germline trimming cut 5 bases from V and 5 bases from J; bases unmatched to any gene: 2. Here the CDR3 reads CASSTTGTEAFF. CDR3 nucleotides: TGTGCCAGCTCAACGACAGGGACTGAAGCTTTCTTT.

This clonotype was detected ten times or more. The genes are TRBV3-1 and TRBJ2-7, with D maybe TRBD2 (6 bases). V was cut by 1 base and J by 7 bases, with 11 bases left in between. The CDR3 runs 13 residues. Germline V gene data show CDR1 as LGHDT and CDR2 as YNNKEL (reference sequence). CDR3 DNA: TGTGCCAGCAGCCAAGGGGGGACTCGGGAGCAGTACTTC. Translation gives CASSQGGTREQYF.

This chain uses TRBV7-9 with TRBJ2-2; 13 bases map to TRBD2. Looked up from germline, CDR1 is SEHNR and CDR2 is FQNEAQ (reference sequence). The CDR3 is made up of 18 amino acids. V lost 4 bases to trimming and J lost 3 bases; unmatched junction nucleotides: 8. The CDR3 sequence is CASSYRLAGGVHTGELFF. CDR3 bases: TGTGCCAGCAGCTACCGACTAGCGGGAGGAGTCCACACCGGGGAGCTGTTTTTT.

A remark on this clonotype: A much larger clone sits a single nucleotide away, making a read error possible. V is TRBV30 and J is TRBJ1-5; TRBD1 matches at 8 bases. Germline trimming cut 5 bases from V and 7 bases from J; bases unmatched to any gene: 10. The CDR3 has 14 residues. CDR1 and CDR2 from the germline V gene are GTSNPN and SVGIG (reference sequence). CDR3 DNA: TGTGCCTGGGCCTCAGGACAGGGAAGGCAGCCCCAGCATTTT. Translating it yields CAWASGQGRQPQHF.

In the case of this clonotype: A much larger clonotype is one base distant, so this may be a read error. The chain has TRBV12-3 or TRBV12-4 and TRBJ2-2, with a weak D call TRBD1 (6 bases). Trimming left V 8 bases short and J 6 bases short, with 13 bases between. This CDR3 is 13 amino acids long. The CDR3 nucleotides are TGTGCCAGCGCTCGACAGGAGTCCGGGGAGCTGTTTTTT. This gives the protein CASARQESGELFF.

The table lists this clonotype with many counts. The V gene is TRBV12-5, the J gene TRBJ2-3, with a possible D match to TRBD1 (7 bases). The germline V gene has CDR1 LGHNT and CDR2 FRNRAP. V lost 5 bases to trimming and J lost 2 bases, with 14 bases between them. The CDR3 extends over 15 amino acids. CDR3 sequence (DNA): TGTGCTAGTGGTCCGGAGGGGGCACCCACAGATACGCAGTATTTT. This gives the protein CASGPEGAPTDTQYF.

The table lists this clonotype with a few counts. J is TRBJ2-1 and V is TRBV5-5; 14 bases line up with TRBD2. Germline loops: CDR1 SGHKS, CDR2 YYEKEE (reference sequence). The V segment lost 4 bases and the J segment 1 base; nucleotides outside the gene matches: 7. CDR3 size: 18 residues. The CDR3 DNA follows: TGTGCCAGCAGCCGACGGACTAGCGGGAGGAAATCCTACAATGAGCAGTTCTTC. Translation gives CASSRRTSGRKSYNEQFF.

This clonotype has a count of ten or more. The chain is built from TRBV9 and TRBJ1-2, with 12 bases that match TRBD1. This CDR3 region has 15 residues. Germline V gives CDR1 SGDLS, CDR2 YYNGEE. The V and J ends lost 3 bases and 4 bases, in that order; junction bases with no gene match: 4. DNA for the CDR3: TGTGCCAGCAGCGCCGGGACAGGGGGCTTCTATGGCTACACCTTC. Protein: CASSAGTGGFYGYTF.

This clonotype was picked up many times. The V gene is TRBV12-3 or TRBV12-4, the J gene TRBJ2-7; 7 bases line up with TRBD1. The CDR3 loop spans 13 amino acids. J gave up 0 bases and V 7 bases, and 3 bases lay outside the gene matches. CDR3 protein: CASTRDSSYEQYF. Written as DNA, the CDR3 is TGTGCCAGCACCCGGGACAGCTCCTACGAGCAGTACTTC.